The 29 T cell receptor beta chains in this list originate from one sample, sequenced in a study of regulatory T cells in long-lasting Graves disease. The TCR beta library used iRepertoire HTBI primers with Arm-PCR amplification of CDR3. TCRdb independently ran MiXCR on the multiplex PCR reads; one entry per CDR3 protein. The repertoire includes roughly 520,000 distinct CDR3 sequences, about 11% of them detected once, and around 10% sits in the top ten. Described time point: newly diagnosed GD, antithyroid drugs for less than 3 months. From PBMCs, RNA was extracted and then used to make the TCR library. These records were also assigned to another study, of T cells in Graves' hyperthyroidism and ophthalmopathy.

The sample here was peripheral blood mononuclear cells (PBMCs), taken at new diagnosis, from a patient treated with antithyroid drugs. The receptors were sampled from a woman between 25 and 40 years old with Graves disease.

This clonotype was recorded at least ten times. The J gene is TRBJ2-1, the V gene TRBV11-3, with 9 positions matching TRBD2. CDR1 SGHNT and CDR2 YENEEA come from the germline V gene. CDR3 length equals 15 residues. The trim removed 1 base at V and 5 bases at J, leaving 3 bases unmatched. The chain's CDR3 is CASSLALAGDNEQFF. The CDR3 DNA reads as TGTGCCAGCAGCTTAGCACTAGCGGGCGACAATGAGCAGTTCTTC.

This clonotype was detected ten times or more. The chain uses TRBV28 and TRBJ2-1; D gene ambiguous. The CDR3 is made up of 15 amino acids. Trimming left V 3 bases short and J 3 bases short, with 12 bases between. CDR1 and CDR2 from the germline V gene are MDHEN and SYDVKM. The CDR3 DNA reads TGTGCCAGCAGTTTGTCCGGGTATGGCTACAATGAGCAGTTCTTC. Its translation is CASSLSGYGYNEQFF.

A few counts support this clonotype. This chain joins TRBV7-9 and TRBJ2-1; no clear D. Germline V gene lookup returns CDR1 SEHNR and CDR2 FQNEAQ (reference sequence). Trimming took off 4 bases at V and 9 bases at J, with 10 bases between the two ends. The CDR3 consists of 12 residues. The chain's CDR3 is CASSSWAGEQFF. The DNA for the CDR3 is TGTGCCAGCAGCTCCTGGGCAGGTGAGCAGTTCTTC.

This clonotype came up a few times. The gene calls are TRBV29-1 and TRBJ1-1; 9 positions agree with TRBD1. CDR1 is SQVTM and CDR2 is ANQGSEA in the germline V gene. This CDR3 has 15 residues. The trim removed 6 bases at V and 5 bases at J, leaving 13 bases unmatched. The DNA of the CDR3 is TGCAGCGTAGACGACAGGGGACAGGGATGGACTGAAGCTTTCTTT. Translating gives CSVDDRGQGWTEAFF. The full variable domain, its missing parts supplied by reference TRBV29-1 and TRBJ1-1, is SAVISQKPSRDICQRGTSLTIQCQVDSQVTMMFWYRQQPGQSLTLIATANQGSEATYESGFVIDKFPISRPNLTFSTLTVSNMSPEDSSIYLCSVDDRGQGWTEAFFGQGTRLTVV.

Ten or more counts support this clonotype. V and J are TRBV5-1 and TRBJ1-2; TRBD1 might be the D (5 bases). Trimming pared 0 bases from V and 2 bases from J, leaving 8 bases between. The CDR3 runs 14 residues. Germline CDR1 SGHRS, CDR2 YFSETQ. This chain's CDR3 is CASSLVTGNYGYTF. CDR3 DNA sequence: TGCGCCAGCAGCTTGGTAACAGGAAACTATGGCTACACCTTC. Full variable domain (outside the CDR3, taken from reference TRBV5-1 and TRBJ1-2): KAGVTQTPRYLIKTRGQQVTLSCSPISGHRSVSWYQQTPGQGLQFLFEYFSETQRNKGNFPGRFSGRQFSNSRSEMNVSTLELGDSALYLCASSLVTGNYGYTFGSGTRLTVV.

This clonotype was seen repeatedly, ten times or more. This chain connects TRBV20-1 to TRBJ2-3; a weak D match, TRBD2 (5 bases). Germline V gene data show CDR1 as DFQATT and CDR2 as SNEGSKA (reference sequence). The ends were cut back, 5 bases at V and 9 bases at J, with 12 bases in the middle. The CDR3 loop spans 11 amino acids. In nucleotides, the CDR3 is TGCAGTGCTTTGACTATAACGACGCAGTATTTT. Protein: CSALTITTQYF.

This clonotype showed up many times. V is TRBV19 and J is TRBJ2-2; TRBD2 might be the D (5 bases). The germline V gene encodes CDR1 LNHDA and CDR2 SQIVND (reference sequence). The CDR3 is 16 amino acids. V shed 3 bases and J shed 2 bases, with 13 bases lying between them. Here the CDR3 DNA reads TGTGCCAGTAGTATTAGAGGACTCCTCAACACCGGGGAGCTGTTTTTT. Protein sequence: CASSIRGLLNTGELFF.

At least ten counts were recorded for this clonotype. Here the CDR3 reads CASRGLAGKVFF. CDR3 DNA sequence: TGTGCCAGCAGGGGACTAGCGGGAAAGGTGTTTTTT. The chain recombines TRBV12-3 or TRBV12-4 with TRBJ2-2, with 13 bases fitting TRBD2. The CDR3 has 12 residues. Unmatched junction bases numbered 4, after V lost 6 bases and J lost 15 bases.

This clonotype was detected many times. The J gene is TRBJ2-5, the V gene TRBV12-5; D is possibly TRBD1 (6 bases). The CDR3 contains 12 residues. Germline V gene data show CDR1 as LGHNT and CDR2 as FRNRAP. Trimming pared 4 bases from V and 7 bases from J, leaving 10 bases between. The CDR3 bases are TGTGCTAGTGGTTCCAGGGGTGGGACCCAGTACTTC. Translating gives CASGSRGGTQYF.

Ten or more counts support this clonotype. The rearrangement uses TRBV12-3 or TRBV12-4 and TRBJ2-6; 9 nucleotides line up with TRBD1. The CDR3 length is 16 residues. V lost 5 bases and J lost 5; bases outside the gene matches: 7. The CDR3 protein is CASSKTGGNWANVLTF. CDR3 sequence (DNA): TGTGCCAGCAGTAAGACAGGGGGTAACTGGGCCAACGTCCTGACTTTC.

A remark on this clonotype: A much larger clone lies one base from this, so it may be a read error. This chain uses TRBV20-1 with TRBJ2-5; TRBD2 aligns across 7 bases. Germline assignment: CDR1 DFQATT and CDR2 SNEGSKA (reference sequence). The CDR3 is 13 amino acids. CDR3 bases: TGCAGTGCTGCCCCAGGGAGGGTGAAGACCCTGTACTTC. Protein product: CSAAPGRVKTLYF.

This clonotype occurred many times. The V and J genes are TRBV27 and TRBJ1-1; 12 nucleotides agree with TRBD1. Germline CDR1 and CDR2: MNHEY and SMNVEV (reference sequence). This CDR3 has 14 amino acids. The V gene end was trimmed by 7 bases and the J gene end by 6 bases; junction bases not matched to a gene: 6. The CDR3 sequence is CASTPGTGGPEAFF. DNA for the CDR3: TGTGCCAGCACCCCCGGGACAGGGGGCCCTGAAGCTTTCTTT.

The V gene is TRBV24-1, the J gene TRBJ2-3, with TRBD1 as a possible D gene (5 bases). The CDR3 spans 15 residues. V lost 3 bases and J 0 bases, leaving 9 bases between the germline ends. The germline gives CDR1 KGHDR, CDR2 SFDVKD. The CDR3 protein is CATSDQTESTDTQYF. The CDR3 bases are TGTGCCACCAGTGATCAGACAGAAAGCACAGATACGCAGTATTTT.

This clonotype showed up many times. This chain joins TRBV19 and TRBJ1-1; D is unresolved. Trimming removed 5 bases from V and 13 bases from J, with 26 bases in between. There are 15 residues in the CDR3. Germline V gene data show CDR1 as LNHDA and CDR2 as SQIVND (reference sequence). The CDR3 sequence: CASSFRAASPSNGFF. CDR3 bases: TGTGCCAGTAGTTTCCGGGCCGCGAGCCCTTCGAATGGTTTCTTT. The complete variable domain, with remaining parts taken from reference TRBV19 and TRBJ1-1, reads DGGITQSPKYLFRKEGQNVTLSCEQNLNHDAMYWYRQDPGQGLRLIYYSQIVNDFQKGDIAEGYSVSREKKESFPLTVTSAQKNPTAFYLCASSFRAASPSNGFFGQGTRLTVV.

This clonotype came up many times. The chain combines TRBV7-9 with TRBJ1-4, with D uncertain. Germline CDR1 reads SEHNR; CDR2 reads FQNEAQ (reference sequence). The CDR3 loop spans 16 amino acids. Deletions cut 2 bases from V and 3 bases from J, with 13 bases between. The CDR3 region is CASSLSLRPPNEKLFF. The CDR3 nucleotides are TGTGCCAGCAGCTTATCGCTGAGACCGCCTAATGAAAAACTGTTTTTT. Looking up the rest from reference TRBV7-9 and TRBJ1-4 gives the full variable domain: DTGVSQNPRHKITKRGQNVTFRCDPISEHNRLYWYRQTLGQGPEFLTYFQNEAQLEKSRLLSDRFSAERPKGSFSTLEIQRTEQGDSAMYLCASSLSLRPPNEKLFFGSGTQLSVL.

Of note for this clonotype: An end of the junction does not agree with germline; a read error may underlie this. J is TRBJ2-3 and V is TRBV2; 9 nucleotides line up with TRBD1. The CDR3 is 17 residues long. Germline V CDR1 and CDR2: SNHLY, FYNNEI. CDR3 nucleotides: TGTGCCGGCAGTGAAGCCAGTCGGGACAGGGACACGGATACGCAGTATTTT. It translates to CAGSEASRDRDTDTQYF. The complete variable domain, with remaining parts taken from reference TRBV2 and TRBJ2-3, reads EPEVTQTPSHQVTQMGQEVILRCVPISNHLYFYWYRQILGQKVEFLVSFYNNEISEKSEIFDDQFSVERPDGSNFTLKIRSTKLEDSAMYFCAGSEASRDRDTDTQYFGPGTRLTVL.

The chain couples TRBV25-1 to TRBJ2-1; perhaps TRBD2 as D (6 bases). Germline lookup yields CDR1 MGHDK and CDR2 SYGVNS. The V end lost 1 base, the J end lost 5 bases, and 15 bases lay between the germline ends. The CDR3 totals 16 residues. Written as DNA, the CDR3 is TGTGCCAGCAGTGAATTGGGCGGGGCGGCCAACAATGAGCAGTTCTTC. Protein sequence: CASSELGGAANNEQFF.

The chain couples TRBV7-2 to TRBJ2-1; D gene ambiguous. The V and J ends lost 2 bases and 0 bases respectively, with 11 bases between them. The germline V gene has CDR1 SGHTA and CDR2 FQGNSA. There are 16 residues in the CDR3. This CDR3 reads CASSLLGTSSYNEQFF. The CDR3, as DNA: TGTGCCAGCAGCTTACTGGGCACGAGCTCCTACAATGAGCAGTTCTTC. Complete variable domain (other parts from reference TRBV7-2 and TRBJ2-1): GAGVSQSPSNKVTEKGKDVELRCDPISGHTALYWYRQSLGQGLEFLIYFQGNSAPDKSGLPSDRFSAERTGGSVSTLTIQRTQQEDSAVYLCASSLLGTSSYNEQFFGPGTRLTVL.

In this sample, this clonotype turned up many times. The rearrangement links TRBV12-3 or TRBV12-4 to TRBJ2-7; the D gene is possibly TRBD1 (5 bases). V was pared by 2 bases and J by 2 bases, with 16 bases between. The CDR3 has 16 amino acids. CDR3 sequence (DNA): TGTGCCAGCAGTTTAAATTCTTGGGGCTACACCTACGAGCAGTACTTC. It codes for CASSLNSWGYTYEQYF.

This clonotype was recorded at least ten times. This CDR3 reads CASSLAGGLTDTQYF. The CDR3, as DNA: TGCGCCAGCAGCTTGGCCGGGGGGCTAACAGATACGCAGTATTTT. The chain uses TRBV5-1 and TRBJ2-3; tentative D call: TRBD2 (7 bases). Germline lookup yields CDR1 SGHRS and CDR2 YFSETQ. This CDR3 spans 15 amino acids. Trimming stripped 0 bases from V and 3 bases from J, with 11 bases between.

This clonotype was recorded many times. In nucleotides, the CDR3 is TGTGCCAGCAGCCAAGAGGCCAGAACCTTTCAAGACTTCCAAGAGACCCAGTACTTC. This sequence encodes CASSQEARTFQDFQETQYF. The chain carries TRBV14 and TRBJ2-5; D gene ambiguous. The CDR3 covers 19 residues. Trimming removed 0 bases from V and 1 base from J, with 21 bases in between. Germline assignment: CDR1 SGHDN and CDR2 FVKESK.

This clonotype was observed a handful of times. V and J are TRBV19 and TRBJ2-1; D is possibly TRBD1 or TRBD2 (7 bases each). This CDR3 has 15 amino acids. Germline-derived CDR1 and CDR2 are LNHDA and SQIVND (reference sequence). V lost 7 bases to trimming and J lost 9 bases, with 22 bases between them. CDR3 nucleotides: TGTGCCAGTAACCTCAGAAGACAGGGAGGGAGTGAGCAGTTCTTC. Its translation is CASNLRRQGGSEQFF.

This chain joins TRBV29-1 and TRBJ1-2; D gene uncertain. The CDR3 is 12 amino acids. V shed 3 bases and J shed 7 bases, with 12 bases lying between them. Germline V gives CDR1 SQVTM, CDR2 ANQGSEA. CDR3 sequence (DNA): TGCAGCGTTGAGACCCTTGGCTCTGGCTACACCTTC. Translated: CSVETLGSGYTF.

There are a few counts of this clonotype. A read error may be the cause here, since a much bigger clone is one base away. The CDR3 does not end in the conserved phenylalanine or tryptophan, so this is likely a read error. The CDR3 spells CASSLWGAQGSTDTQYL. CDR3 nucleotide sequence: TGTGCCAGCAGCCTGTGGGGTGCCCAGGGCTCCACAGATACGCAGTATCTT. J is TRBJ2-3 and V is TRBV11-2; D is perhaps TRBD1 (5 bases). This CDR3 spans 17 amino acids. Germline V lookup: CDR1 SGHAT, CDR2 FQNNGV. The V and J ends lost 5 bases and 2 bases respectively, with 20 bases between them.

The table lists this clonotype with many counts. The chain is built from TRBV30 and TRBJ1-1; TRBD1 is a possible D gene (5 bases). Per the germline V gene, CDR1 is GTSNPN and CDR2 is SVGIG (reference sequence). This CDR3 region has 12 residues. V dropped 4 bases and J dropped 4 bases, with 10 bases sitting between them. In DNA form, the CDR3 reads TGTGCCTGGACCTGGGGGGGCACTGAAGCTTTCTTT. This encodes CAWTWGGTEAFF.

This chain connects TRBV19 to TRBJ2-5; tentative D call: TRBD2 (5 bases). CDR1 LNHDA and CDR2 SQIVND come from the germline V gene (reference sequence). V lost 6 bases to trimming and J lost 5 bases, with 16 bases between them. The CDR3 has 14 amino acids. The DNA for the CDR3 is TGTGCCAGTAGCCGGGCTGCGGGTTGGGAGACCCAGTACTTC. Encoded protein: CASSRAAGWETQYF.

This rearrangement joins TRBV7-9 to TRBJ2-3; 12 bases fit TRBD2. The J call may be incorrect, as the DNA end agrees better with TRBJ2-1. Per the germline V gene, CDR1 is SEHNR and CDR2 is FQNEAQ (reference sequence). This CDR3 comprises 20 residues. The CDR3 spells CASSPRIASGRALRTDTQFF. The CDR3, as DNA: TGTGCCAGCAGCCCTAGGATCGCTAGCGGGAGGGCCCTCCGCACAGATACGCAGTTCTTC.

This clonotype was seen many times. CDR3 protein: CASSSWTNFMNTEAFF. CDR3 nucleotide sequence: TGTGCCAGCAGCTCCTGGACGAACTTCATGAACACTGAAGCTTTCTTT. This sequence joins TRBV7-2 and TRBJ1-1; no clear D. The CDR3 sequence is 16 residues long. V was cut by 4 bases and J by 0 bases, with 15 bases left in between. Germline V gene sequence: CDR1 SGHTA, CDR2 FQGNSA.

The chain combines TRBV29-1 with TRBJ2-7, with TRBD1 matching 7 bases. The V gene end was trimmed by 6 bases and the J gene end by 7 bases; junction bases not matched to a gene: 6. This CDR3 region has 11 residues. From germline, CDR1 is SQVTM and CDR2 ANQGSEA. The CDR3 reads CSVLRGWEQYF. The CDR3 DNA reads TGCAGCGTCCTCAGGGGGTGGGAGCAGTACTTC.